This T cell receptor beta chain emerged from a study of T cells in Graves' hyperthyroidism and ophthalmopathy. Study-level findings and limits: Most thyroid clonotypes expanded above 0.001 appeared in blood too.

The table lists this clonotype with a few counts. The antigen is not known. The V end was cut by 2 bases, the J end by 4 bases, with 5 bases between. The CDR3 extends over 12 amino acids. Germline V lookup: CDR1 MDHEN, CDR2 SYDVKM. PBMCs were derived from approximately 10 ml fresh peripheral blood. RNA transcripts gave rise to amplified TCR beta CDR3 regions. In the first-round RT-PCR of the TCR CDR3, the HTBI primer set was used. Each CDR3 protein is one row after TCRdb ran MiXCR on the multiplex PCR reads. The data show about 270,000 distinct CDR3 sequences, almost 25% seen once. Sequencing was performed on blood. The TCR comes from a woman in her thirties or forties with Graves' ophthalmopathy. The J gene is TRBJ1-2, the V gene TRBV28; D is unclear. CDR3 residues: CASSLGLYGYTF. CDR3 sequence (DNA): TGTGCCAGCAGTTTAGGGCTCTATGGCTACACCTTC.